This TCR beta chain was recovered during a study of blood T cell repertoires in COVID-19. Study overall: From the United States, Italy and Spain came samples of acute and convalescent COVID-19. T cells, B-cell-depleted T cells, or PBMCs provided the cDNA or gDNA that served as material.

J gave up 7 bases and V 7 bases, and 11 bases lay outside the gene matches. The germline V gene has CDR1 SGHVS and CDR2 FQNEAQ. The CDR3 length is 15 residues. How the authors handled the data: Counts of nucleated cells, estimated from reference gene primer amplification, were obtained. Some clones are missing from TCRdb's copy, which holds only in-frame ones; the method was immunoSEQ multiplex PCR. Clone size and the V and J calls come from that table; the DNA yielded D and trimming. The table records approximately 220,000 clones, approximately 80% of them present only once. The sequence was collected from a middle-aged man with acute or convalescent COVID-19. This chain joins TRBV7-8 and TRBJ1-3; TRBD1 agrees at 9 bases. The specimen sequenced was peripheral blood. DNA of the CDR3: TGTGCCAGCACCCCATGGGACAGGGCCTATAACACCATATATTTT. It codes for CASTPWDRAYNTIYF.